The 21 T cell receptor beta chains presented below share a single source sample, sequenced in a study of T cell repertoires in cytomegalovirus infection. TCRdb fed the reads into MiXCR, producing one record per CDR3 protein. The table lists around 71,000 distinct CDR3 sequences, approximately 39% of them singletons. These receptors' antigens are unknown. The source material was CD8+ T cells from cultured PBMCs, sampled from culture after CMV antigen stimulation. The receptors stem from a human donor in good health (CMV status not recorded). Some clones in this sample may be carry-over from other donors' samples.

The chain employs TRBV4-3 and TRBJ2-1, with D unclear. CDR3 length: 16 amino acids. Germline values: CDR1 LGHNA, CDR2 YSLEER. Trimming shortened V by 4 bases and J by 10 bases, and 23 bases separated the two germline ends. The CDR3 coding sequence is TGCGCCAGCAGCCCAAGCATCGGCAGTTCAATCGGGGAGCAGTTCTTC. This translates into CASSPSIGSSIGEQFF.

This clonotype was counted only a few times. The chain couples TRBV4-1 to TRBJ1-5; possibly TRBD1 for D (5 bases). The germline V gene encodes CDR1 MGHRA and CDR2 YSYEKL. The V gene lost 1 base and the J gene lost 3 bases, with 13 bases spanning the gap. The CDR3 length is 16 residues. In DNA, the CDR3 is TGCGCCAGCAGCCAAGGGGGGGTATTATTCAATCAGCCCCAGCATTTT. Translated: CASSQGGVLFNQPQHF.

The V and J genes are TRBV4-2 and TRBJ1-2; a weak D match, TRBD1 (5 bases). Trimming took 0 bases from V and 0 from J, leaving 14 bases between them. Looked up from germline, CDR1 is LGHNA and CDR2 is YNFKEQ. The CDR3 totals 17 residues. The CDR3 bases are TGTGCCAGCAGCCAAGAGCGGGAACAGGAAGCTAACTATGGCTACACCTTC. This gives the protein CASSQEREQEANYGYTF.

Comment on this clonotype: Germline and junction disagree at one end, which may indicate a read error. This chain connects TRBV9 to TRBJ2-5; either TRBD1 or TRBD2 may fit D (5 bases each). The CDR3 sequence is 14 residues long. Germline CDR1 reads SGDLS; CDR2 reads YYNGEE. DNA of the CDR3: TGTACCAGCAGCGTAGCTGGGGCGGGAGAGACCCAGTACTTC. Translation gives CTSSVAGAGETQYF.

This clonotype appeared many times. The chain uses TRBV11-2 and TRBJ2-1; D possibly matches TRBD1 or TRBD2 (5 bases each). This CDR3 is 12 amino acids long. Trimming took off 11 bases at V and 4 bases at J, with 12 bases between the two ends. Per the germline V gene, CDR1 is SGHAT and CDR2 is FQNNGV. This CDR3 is CASSGAYNEQFF. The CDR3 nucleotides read TGTGCCTCCTCCGGGGCATACAATGAGCAGTTCTTC.

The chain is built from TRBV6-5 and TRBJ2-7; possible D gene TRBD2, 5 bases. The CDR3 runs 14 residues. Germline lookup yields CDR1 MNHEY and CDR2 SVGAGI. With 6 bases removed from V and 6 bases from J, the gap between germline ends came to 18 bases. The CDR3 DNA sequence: TGTGCCAGCAGGCCCGCGGGCCGCGTCGCCGAGCAGTACTTC. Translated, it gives CASRPAGRVAEQYF.

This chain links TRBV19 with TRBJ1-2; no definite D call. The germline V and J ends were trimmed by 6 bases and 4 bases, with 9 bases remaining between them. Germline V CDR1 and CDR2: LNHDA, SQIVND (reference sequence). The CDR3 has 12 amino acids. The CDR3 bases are TGTGCCAGTAGCGGCGGCACCTATGGCTACACCTTC. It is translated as CASSGGTYGYTF.

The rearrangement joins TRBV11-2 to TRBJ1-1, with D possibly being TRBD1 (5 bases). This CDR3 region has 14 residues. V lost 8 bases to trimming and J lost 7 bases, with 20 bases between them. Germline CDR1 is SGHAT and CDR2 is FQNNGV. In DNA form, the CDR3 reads TGTGCCAGCCAGTGGGGTGACAGCACGTATGAAGCTTTCTTT. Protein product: CASQWGDSTYEAFF.

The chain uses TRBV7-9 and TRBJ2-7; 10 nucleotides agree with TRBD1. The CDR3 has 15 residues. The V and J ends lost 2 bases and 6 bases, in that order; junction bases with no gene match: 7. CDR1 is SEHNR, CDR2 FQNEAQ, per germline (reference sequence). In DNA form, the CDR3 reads TGTGCCAGCAGCTTAAGGGGACAGGGGTCTGCCGAGCAGTACTTC. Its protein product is CASSLRGQGSAEQYF.

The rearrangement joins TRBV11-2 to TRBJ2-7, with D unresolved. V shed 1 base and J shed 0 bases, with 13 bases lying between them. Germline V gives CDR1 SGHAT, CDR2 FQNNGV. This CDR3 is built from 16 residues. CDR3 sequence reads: CASSLGWPASSYEQYF. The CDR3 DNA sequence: TGTGCCAGCAGCTTAGGATGGCCTGCTAGCTCCTACGAGCAGTACTTC.

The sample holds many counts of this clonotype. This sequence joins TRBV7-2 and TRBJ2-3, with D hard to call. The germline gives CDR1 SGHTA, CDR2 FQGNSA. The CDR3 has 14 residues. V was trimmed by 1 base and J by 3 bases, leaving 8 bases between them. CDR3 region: CASSLGLLTDTQYF. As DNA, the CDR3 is TGTGCCAGCAGCTTAGGACTTTTGACAGATACGCAGTATTTT.

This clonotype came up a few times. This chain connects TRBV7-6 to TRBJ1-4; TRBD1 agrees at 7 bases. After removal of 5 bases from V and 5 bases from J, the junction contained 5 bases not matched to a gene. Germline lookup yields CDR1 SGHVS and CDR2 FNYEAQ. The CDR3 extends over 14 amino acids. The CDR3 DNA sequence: TGTGCCAGCAGCGAGGGGACAGAAAATGAAAAACTGTTTTTT. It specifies CASSEGTENEKLFF.

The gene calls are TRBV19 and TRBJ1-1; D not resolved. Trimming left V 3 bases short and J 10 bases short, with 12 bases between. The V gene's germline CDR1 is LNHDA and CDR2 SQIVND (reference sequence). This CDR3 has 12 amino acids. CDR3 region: CASSIGFISAFF. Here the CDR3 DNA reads TGTGCCAGTAGTATCGGATTCATCTCAGCTTTCTTT.

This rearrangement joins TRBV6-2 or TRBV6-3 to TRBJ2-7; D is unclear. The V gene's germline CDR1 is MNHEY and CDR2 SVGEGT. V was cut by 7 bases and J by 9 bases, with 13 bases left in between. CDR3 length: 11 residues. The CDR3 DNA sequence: TGTGCCAGCATGGAAGGCAAGCGGCAGTACTTC. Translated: CASMEGKRQYF.

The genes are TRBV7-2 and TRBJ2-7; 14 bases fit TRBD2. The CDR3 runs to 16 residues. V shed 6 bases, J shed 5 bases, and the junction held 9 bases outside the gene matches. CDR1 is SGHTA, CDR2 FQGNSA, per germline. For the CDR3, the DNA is TGTGCCAGCAGTTTTGACCCGACTAGCGGGGGGGACGAGCAGTACTTC. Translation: CASSFDPTSGGDEQYF.

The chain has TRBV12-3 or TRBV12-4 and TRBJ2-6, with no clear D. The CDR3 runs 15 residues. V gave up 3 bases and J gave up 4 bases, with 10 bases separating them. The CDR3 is CASSFWVRGANVLTF. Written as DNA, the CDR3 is TGTGCCAGCAGTTTTTGGGTCCGGGGGGCCAACGTCCTGACTTTC.

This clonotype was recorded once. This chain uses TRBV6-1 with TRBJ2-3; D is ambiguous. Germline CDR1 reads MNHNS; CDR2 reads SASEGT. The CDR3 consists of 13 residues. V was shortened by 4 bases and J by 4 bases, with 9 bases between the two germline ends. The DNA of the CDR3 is TGTGCCAGCAGTGGGTCGATGGCAGATACGCAGTATTTT. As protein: CASSGSMADTQYF.

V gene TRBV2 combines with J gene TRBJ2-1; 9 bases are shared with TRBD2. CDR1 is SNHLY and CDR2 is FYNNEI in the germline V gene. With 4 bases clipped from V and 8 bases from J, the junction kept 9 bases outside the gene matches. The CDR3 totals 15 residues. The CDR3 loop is CASSAERGAGDEQFF. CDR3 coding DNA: TGTGCCAGCAGTGCTGAGCGGGGGGCAGGAGATGAGCAGTTCTTC.

The CDR3 reads CASRGWQETQYF. CDR3 coding DNA: TGTGCCAGCAGGGGGTGGCAAGAGACCCAGTACTTC. The rearrangement joins TRBV6-5 to TRBJ2-5, with D uncertain. The CDR3 totals 12 residues. V was trimmed by 6 bases and J by 2 bases, leaving 7 bases between them. The germline V gene encodes CDR1 MNHEY and CDR2 SVGAGI.

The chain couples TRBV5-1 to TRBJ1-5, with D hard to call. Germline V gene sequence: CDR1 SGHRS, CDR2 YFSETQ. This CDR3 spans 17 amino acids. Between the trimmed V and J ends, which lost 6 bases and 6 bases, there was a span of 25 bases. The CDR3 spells CASTARLTPGVSQPQHF. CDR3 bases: TGCGCCAGCACCGCTCGGTTAACCCCCGGGGTCAGTCAGCCCCAGCATTTT.

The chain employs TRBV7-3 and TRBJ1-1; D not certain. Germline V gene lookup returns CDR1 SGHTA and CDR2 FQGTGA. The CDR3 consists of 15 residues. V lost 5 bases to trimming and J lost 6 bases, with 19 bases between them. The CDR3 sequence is CASSPRGVSWAEAFF. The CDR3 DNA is TGTGCCAGCAGCCCACGCGGCGTATCCTGGGCTGAAGCTTTCTTT.